These T cell receptor beta chains were read from a single sample in a study of T-cell reconstitution after alpha-beta-depleted transplantation in children. MiXCR was run by TCRdb on the PCR reads, yielding one entry per CDR3 protein. Here the sample spans 440,000 or so distinct CDR3 sequences, 43% being singletons. This sample comprised PBMCs, obtained before TCRalphabeta/CD19-depleted stem cell transplant. These receptors all stem from a girl under 10 years old with aplastic anemia, due to receive a stem cell transplant. Each CDR3 is given with its conserved first and last residue. The order of the fields is D gene, clone size, J gene, V gene, CDR3 protein, CDR3 DNA. D genes are given only for firm matches. Size is stated for part of the rows, as once, few or many counts, or as a class when the clone is expanded.

D gene: TRBD1; clone size: .; J gene: TRBJ2-1; V gene: TRBV20-1; CDR3 protein: CSAEPRDSYNEQFF; CDR3 DNA: TGCAGTGCTGAGCCTCGGGACAGCTACAATGAGCAGTTCTTC
D gene: .; clone size: .; J gene: TRBJ1-2; V gene: TRBV15; CDR3 protein: CATSSLPEGRGGYTF; CDR3 DNA: TGTGCCACCAGCAGCTTACCAGAGGGGAGGGGAGGCTACACCTTC
D gene: .; clone size: many; J gene: TRBJ2-3; V gene: TRBV7-2; CDR3 protein: CASSLAGWGQRTDTQYF; CDR3 DNA: TGTGCCAGCAGCTTAGCTGGGTGGGGTCAAAGAACAGATACGCAGTATTTT
D gene: .; clone size: .; J gene: TRBJ2-7; V gene: TRBV29-1; CDR3 protein: CSVDRPNAHEQYF; CDR3 DNA: TGCAGCGTTGATAGGCCAAACGCCCACGAGCAGTACTTC
D gene: .; clone size: .; J gene: TRBJ2-2; V gene: TRBV7-3; CDR3 protein: CASSQGSPWITGELFF; CDR3 DNA: TGTGCCAGCAGCCAGGGATCGCCCTGGATCACCGGGGAGCTGTTTTTT
D gene: .; clone size: .; J gene: TRBJ2-7; V gene: TRBV27; CDR3 protein: CASSPRDPSEQYF; CDR3 DNA: TGTGCCAGCAGTCCCCGGGACCCTTCCGAGCAGTACTTC
D gene: TRBD1; clone size: .; J gene: TRBJ2-2; V gene: TRBV12-3/TRBV12-4; CDR3 protein: CASSQQGMGGELFF; CDR3 DNA: TGTGCCAGCAGTCAACAGGGGATGGGCGGGGAGCTGTTTTTT
D gene: TRBD2; clone size: few; J gene: TRBJ2-3; V gene: TRBV20-1; CDR3 protein: CSARGSLAGDTDTQYF; CDR3 DNA: TGCAGTGCTAGAGGTTCCTTAGCGGGGGACACAGATACGCAGTATTTT
D gene: TRBD1; clone size: many; J gene: TRBJ2-5; V gene: TRBV3-1; CDR3 protein: CASSARTGQETQYF; CDR3 DNA: TGTGCCAGCAGCGCTCGGACAGGGCAGGAGACCCAGTACTTC
D gene: TRBD2; clone size: many; J gene: TRBJ2-5; V gene: TRBV29-1; CDR3 protein: CSVLGGLAGEETQYF; CDR3 DNA: TGCAGCGTTTTGGGGGGACTAGCGGGAGAAGAGACCCAGTACTTC
D gene: TRBD2; clone size: few; J gene: TRBJ2-3; V gene: TRBV9; CDR3 protein: CASSVGLAGPGTDTQYF; CDR3 DNA: TGTGCCAGCAGCGTAGGACTAGCGGGGCCCGGCACAGATACGCAGTATTTT
D gene: .; clone size: .; J gene: TRBJ2-5; V gene: TRBV20-1; CDR3 protein: CSALADNQETQYF; CDR3 DNA: TGCAGTGCCTTAGCAGACAACCAAGAGACCCAGTACTTC
D gene: .; clone size: many; J gene: TRBJ1-5; V gene: TRBV4-3; CDR3 protein: CASSQGSRGHQPQHF; CDR3 DNA: TGCGCCAGCAGCCAAGGCTCCCGGGGTCATCAGCCCCAGCATTTT
D gene: TRBD1; clone size: .; J gene: TRBJ1-1; V gene: TRBV29-1; CDR3 protein: CSGGTVNTEAFF; CDR3 DNA: TGCAGCGGGGGGACAGTTAACACTGAAGCTTTCTTT
D gene: .; clone size: .; J gene: TRBJ1-1; V gene: TRBV5-1; CDR3 protein: CASSRGWLEQGPNTEAFF; CDR3 DNA: TGCGCCAGCAGCCGGGGATGGTTGGAGCAGGGCCCGAACACTGAAGCTTTCTTT
D gene: .; clone size: .; J gene: TRBJ1-1; V gene: TRBV15; CDR3 protein: CATSRDRTKSGAFF; CDR3 DNA: TGTGCCACCAGCAGAGATCGCACCAAGAGTGGAGCTTTCTTT
D gene: TRBD1; clone size: .; J gene: TRBJ2-6; V gene: TRBV29-1; CDR3 protein: CSSRSGTGLSYSGANVLTF; CDR3 DNA: TGCAGCTCCCGTTCCGGGACAGGGCTATCCTACTCTGGGGCCAACGTCCTGACTTTC
D gene: .; clone size: once; J gene: TRBJ2-7; V gene: TRBV9; CDR3 protein: CASSRGASYEQYF; CDR3 DNA: TGTGCCAGCAGTCGCGGGGCATCCTACGAGCAGTACTTC
D gene: .; clone size: .; J gene: TRBJ2-7; V gene: TRBV7-9; CDR3 protein: CASSLTRGARDEQYF; CDR3 DNA: TGTGCCAGCAGCTTAACTCGGGGGGCTCGCGACGAGCAGTACTTC
D gene: .; clone size: .; J gene: TRBJ1-1; V gene: TRBV5-5; CDR3 protein: CASRGWDGDTEAFF; CDR3 DNA: TGTGCCAGCAGGGGCTGGGACGGGGACACTGAAGCTTTCTTT
D gene: TRBD1; clone size: .; J gene: TRBJ2-5; V gene: TRBV29-1; CDR3 protein: CSVTGGRETQYF; CDR3 DNA: TGCAGCGTCACAGGGGGCAGAGAGACCCAGTACTTC
D gene: TRBD2; clone size: many; J gene: TRBJ2-3; V gene: TRBV5-1; CDR3 protein: CASSAGLARTDTQYF; CDR3 DNA: TGCGCCAGCAGCGCCGGACTAGCTCGCACAGATACGCAGTATTTT
D gene: TRBD1; clone size: .; J gene: TRBJ2-7; V gene: TRBV20-1; CDR3 protein: CSAPATGKAYEQYF; CDR3 DNA: TGCAGTGCACCCGCGACAGGGAAGGCCTACGAGCAGTACTTC
D gene: .; clone size: once; J gene: TRBJ2-7; V gene: TRBV10-3; CDR3 protein: CAIRPGQTYEQYF; CDR3 DNA: TGTGCCATCAGACCGGGACAAACCTACGAGCAGTACTTC
D gene: .; clone size: .; J gene: TRBJ2-7; V gene: TRBV12-3/TRBV12-4; CDR3 protein: CASSPPPRAVISYEQYF; CDR3 DNA: TGTGCCAGCAGCCCTCCCCCGAGGGCGGTGATCTCCTACGAGCAGTACTTC
D gene: TRBD2; clone size: many; J gene: TRBJ2-1; V gene: TRBV11-1; CDR3 protein: CASSPPWTSGGYNEQFF; CDR3 DNA: TGTGCCAGCAGCCCCCCGTGGACTAGCGGGGGATACAATGAGCAGTTCTTC
D gene: TRBD2; clone size: .; J gene: TRBJ2-5; V gene: TRBV20-1; CDR3 protein: CSARDALAGITGTQYF; CDR3 DNA: TGCAGTGCTAGAGATGCGCTAGCGGGGATTACGGGGACCCAGTACTTC